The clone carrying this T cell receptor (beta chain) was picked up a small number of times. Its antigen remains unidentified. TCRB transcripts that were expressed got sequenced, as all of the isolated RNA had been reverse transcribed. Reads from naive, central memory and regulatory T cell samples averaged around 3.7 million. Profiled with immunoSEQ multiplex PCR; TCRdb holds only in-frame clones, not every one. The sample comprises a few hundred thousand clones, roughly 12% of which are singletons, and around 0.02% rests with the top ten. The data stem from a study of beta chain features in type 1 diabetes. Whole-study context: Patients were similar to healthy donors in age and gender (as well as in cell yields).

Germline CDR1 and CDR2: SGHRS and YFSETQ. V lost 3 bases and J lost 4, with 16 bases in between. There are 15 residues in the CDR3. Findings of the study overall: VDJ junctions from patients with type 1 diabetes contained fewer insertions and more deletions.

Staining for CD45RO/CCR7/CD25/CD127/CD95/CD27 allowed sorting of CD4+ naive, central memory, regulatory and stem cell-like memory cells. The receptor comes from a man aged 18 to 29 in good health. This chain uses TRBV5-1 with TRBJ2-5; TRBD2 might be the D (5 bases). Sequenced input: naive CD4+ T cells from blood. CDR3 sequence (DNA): TGCGCCAGCAGCTCCTACCGGGGTCGAGGAGAGACCCAGTACTTC. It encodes CASSSYRGRGETQYF.